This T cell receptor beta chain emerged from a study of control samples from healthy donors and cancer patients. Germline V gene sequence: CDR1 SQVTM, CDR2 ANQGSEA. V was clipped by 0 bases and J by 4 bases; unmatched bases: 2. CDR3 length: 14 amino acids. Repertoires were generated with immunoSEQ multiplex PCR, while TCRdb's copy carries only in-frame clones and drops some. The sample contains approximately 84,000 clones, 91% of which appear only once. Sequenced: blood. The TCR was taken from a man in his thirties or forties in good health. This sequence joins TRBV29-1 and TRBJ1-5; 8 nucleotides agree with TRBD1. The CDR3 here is CSVEEGTGNQPQHF. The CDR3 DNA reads TGCAGCGTTGAAGAAGGGACAGGTAATCAGCCCCAGCATTTT. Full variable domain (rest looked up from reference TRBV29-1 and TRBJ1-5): SAVISQKPSRDICQRGTSLTIQCQVDSQVTMMFWYRQQPGQSLTLIATANQGSEATYESGFVIDKFPISRPNLTFSTLTVSNMSPEDSSIYLCSVEEGTGNQPQHFGDGTRLSIL.